This entry features one TCR beta chain sequence. CDR1 MDHEN and CDR2 SYDVKM come from the germline V gene. CDR3 length: 14 amino acids. The data are from a study of CXCR3-negative and CXCR3-positive naive CD8 T cells. The TRB libraries of cDNA were built by UMI-labeled 5' RACE. One entry per CDR3 protein, without DNA, is what TCRdb gives after re-calling the 5' RACE reads. Recorded for this sample: about 130,000 distinct CDR3 sequences. V and J are TRBV28 and TRBJ2-1; the D call of TRBD2 rests on TCRdb alone, since no DNA is present to check it. This receptor was taken from a human donor in good health. Some clones in this sample may be carry-over from other donors' samples. The sample taken for sequencing was naive CXCR3- CD8+ T cells from blood. Stated subset: CD45RO-CCR7+CD27+CD95- naive CD8+ T cells lacking CXCR3 (TNR3-). The CDR3 here is CASSPGTRFNEQFF.